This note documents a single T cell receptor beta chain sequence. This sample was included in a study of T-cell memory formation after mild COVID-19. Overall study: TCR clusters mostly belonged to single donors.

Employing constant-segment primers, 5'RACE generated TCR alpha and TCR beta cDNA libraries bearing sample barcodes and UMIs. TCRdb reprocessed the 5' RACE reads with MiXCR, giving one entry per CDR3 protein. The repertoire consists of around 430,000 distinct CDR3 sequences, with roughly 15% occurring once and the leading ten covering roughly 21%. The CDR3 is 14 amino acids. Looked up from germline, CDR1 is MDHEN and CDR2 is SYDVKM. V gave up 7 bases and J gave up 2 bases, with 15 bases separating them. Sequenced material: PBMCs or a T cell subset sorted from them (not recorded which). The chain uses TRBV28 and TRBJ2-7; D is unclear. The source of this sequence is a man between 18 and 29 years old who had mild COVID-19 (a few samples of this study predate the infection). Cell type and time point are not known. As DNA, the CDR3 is TGTGCCAGCACAACACACCGTGGGGCCTACGAGCAGTACGTC. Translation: CASTTHRGAYEQYV.